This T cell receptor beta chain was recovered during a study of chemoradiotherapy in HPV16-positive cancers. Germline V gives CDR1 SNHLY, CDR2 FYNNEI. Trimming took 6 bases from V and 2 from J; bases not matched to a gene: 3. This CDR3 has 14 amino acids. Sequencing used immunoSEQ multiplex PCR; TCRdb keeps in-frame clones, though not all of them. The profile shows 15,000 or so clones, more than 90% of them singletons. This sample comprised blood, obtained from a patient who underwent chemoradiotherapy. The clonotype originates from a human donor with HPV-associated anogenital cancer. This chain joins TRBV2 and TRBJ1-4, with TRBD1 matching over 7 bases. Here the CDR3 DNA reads TGTGCCAGCAGGGTGACAGGGACTAATGAAAAACTGTTTTTT. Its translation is CASRVTGTNEKLFF.